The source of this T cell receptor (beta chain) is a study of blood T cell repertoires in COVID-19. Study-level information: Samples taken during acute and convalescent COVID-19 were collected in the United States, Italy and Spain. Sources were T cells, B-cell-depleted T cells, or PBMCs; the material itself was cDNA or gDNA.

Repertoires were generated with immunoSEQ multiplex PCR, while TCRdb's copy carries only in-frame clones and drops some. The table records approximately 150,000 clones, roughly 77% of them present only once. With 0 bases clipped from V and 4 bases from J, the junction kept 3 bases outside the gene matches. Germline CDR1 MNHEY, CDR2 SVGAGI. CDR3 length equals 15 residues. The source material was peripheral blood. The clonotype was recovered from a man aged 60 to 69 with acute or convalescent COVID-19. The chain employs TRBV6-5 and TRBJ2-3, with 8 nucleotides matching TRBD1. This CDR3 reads CASSYSPGGADTQYF. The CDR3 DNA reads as TGTGCCAGCAGTTACTCACCAGGGGGCGCAGATACGCAGTATTTT.